This TCR beta chain was found in a study of human CD8 memory T cell subsets. Study conclusions and caveats: Stem-like memory and precursor exhausted T cell repertoires had very little in common with each other.

The source of the PBMC was buffy coats of healthy donors. Sequencing libraries of TCR beta were made by UMI-labeled 5' RACE. TCRdb re-called the 5' RACE reads, yielding one record per CDR3 amino acid sequence without DNA. The listing contains about 6,200 distinct CDR3 sequences. Germline assignment: CDR1 MGHRA and CDR2 YSYEKL. The CDR3 is 17 residues long. Concerning this clonotype: As yet, its antigen is unknown.

The source material was CD8+ effector memory T cells (TEM) sorted from PBMCs. The subset denotes: effector memory CD8 T cells, CCR7- CD45RO+ CD95+. V is TRBV4-1 and J is TRBJ2-7; TCRdb designates TRBD1, a call that cannot be tested without DNA. This TCR was sampled from a human donor in good health. The CDR3 protein is CASSIRAPTGSFYEQYF.